The 6 T cell receptor beta chains below come from one sample, sequenced in a study of OX40 agonist ivuxolimab in advanced cancers. Libraries were constructed by the immunoSEQ multiplex PCR assay. This immuneACCESS table, as held by TCRdb, lists in-frame sequences with V and J called but not all clones. Of the missing ones, under half trace to an unresolved V gene in checked studies; the others have no known cause. The table for this sample lists 35,000 or so clones; around 80% of them were counted only once. The ten largest make up roughly a quarter of the sample. Source: CD4+ or CD8+ T cells sorted from blood, taken in a trial of the OX40 agonist ivuxolimab. All receptors come from an adult with an advanced solid tumor such as melanoma, head and neck, liver or kidney cancer.

This clone showed up just once. This chain links TRBV27 with TRBJ2-2; 11 positions agree with TRBD2. The V gene's germline CDR1 is MNHEY and CDR2 SMNVEV (reference sequence). Germline trimming cut 6 bases from V and 4 bases from J; bases unmatched to any gene: 1. The CDR3 totals 14 residues. The CDR3 DNA is TGTGCCAGCAGAGGGACTAGCGGCACCGGGGAGCTGTTTTTT. Encoded protein: CASRGTSGTGELFF.

The chain couples TRBV10-3 to TRBJ1-1; the D is unclear. Germline V CDR1 and CDR2: ENHRY, SYGVKD. V was cut by 0 bases and J by 1 base, with 9 bases left in between. The CDR3 has 15 residues. The CDR3 nucleotides are TGTGCCATCAGTGAGTCGGCGGGCCCGAACACTGAAGCTTTCTTT. Its translation is CAISESAGPNTEAFF.

In its sample, this clone was seen a few times. CDR3: CASSSAGLGYGYTF. In DNA form, the CDR3 reads TGTGCCAGCAGCTCGGCAGGGTTGGGCTATGGCTACACCTTC. The rearrangement links TRBV9 to TRBJ1-2, with D perhaps TRBD1 (5 bases). Germline V lookup: CDR1 SGDLS, CDR2 YYNGEE. The CDR3 has 14 residues. Trimming shortened V by 4 bases and J by 4 bases, and 14 bases separated the two germline ends.

V gene TRBV10-1 combines with J gene TRBJ2-2; D may match TRBD1 or TRBD2 (5 bases each). Trimming left V 6 bases short and J 4 bases short, with 12 bases between. CDR3 length: 14 amino acids. Germline V gives CDR1 WNHNN, CDR2 SYGVQD (reference sequence). The CDR3 bases are TGCGCCAGCAGCTCCGGGACGGCCACCGGGGAGCTGTTTTTT. This encodes CASSSGTATGELFF.

The chain joins TRBV6-1 to TRBJ2-1; a weak D match, TRBD2 (6 bases). The CDR3 length is 15 residues. CDR1 is MNHNS and CDR2 is SASEGT in the germline V gene. V dropped 4 bases and J dropped 4 bases, with 14 bases sitting between them. As DNA, the CDR3 is TGTGCCAGCAGTGGCGGGACTGCTGTATACAATGAGCAGTTCTTC. It specifies CASSGGTAVYNEQFF.

The CDR3 DNA reads TGTGCCAGTAGTCCCCAACCCAAGGATACGAGCAATCAGCCCCAGCATTTT. Its translation is CASSPQPKDTSNQPQHF. This chain connects TRBV19 to TRBJ1-5; D unclear. The V end was cut by 5 bases, the J end by 1 base, with 18 bases between. CDR3 length equals 17 residues. Germline lookup yields CDR1 LNHDA and CDR2 SQIVND (reference sequence).